This T cell receptor beta chain was sequenced during a study of patients and donors after allogeneic stem cell transplantation. MiXCR, applied by TCRdb to the RT-PCR reads, yields one record per CDR3 protein. The sample yields roughly 200,000 distinct CDR3 sequences, around two fifths seen once. The CDR3 length is 11 residues. Germline loops: CDR1 MNHNS, CDR2 SASEGT. J lost 18 bases, V lost 5 bases, and 5 bases had no gene match. This clonotype was seen a handful of times. V and J are TRBV6-1 and TRBJ1-6; 9 nucleotides align to TRBD1. This receptor was obtained from a human donor who was either an allogeneic HSCT recipient or a stem cell or donor lymphocyte infusion donor (not recorded which). It is not recorded whose cells these are; they may come from a transplant donor. The sample consisted of blood, either unsorted or a sorted T cell fraction (not recorded which). In nucleotides, the CDR3 is TGTGCCAGCAGTAGACAGGGGGGTCACCACTTT. Translated, it gives CASSRQGGHHF.